These 21 T cell receptor beta chains share one sample of origin, sequenced in a study of cytotoxic CD8 clonotypes in ibrutinib-treated CLL. Assay: immunoSEQ multiplex PCR; the TCRdb copy retains only in-frame clones and omits some. The table lists 85,000 or so clones, 75% to 85% of them singletons. This sample comprised PBMCs, obtained after 12 months of ibrutinib treatment. The receptors derive from a human donor with chronic lymphocytic leukemia.

The rearrangement links TRBV7-2 to TRBJ1-4; D unresolved. Trimming took off 3 bases at V and 14 bases at J, with 10 bases between the two ends. CDR1 is SGHTA and CDR2 is FQGNSA in the germline V gene. CDR3 length: 11 residues. This CDR3 is CASSLSGQLFF. The CDR3 bases are TGTGCCAGCAGCTTGTCCGGGCAGCTGTTTTTT. Full variable domain (outside the CDR3, taken from reference TRBV7-2 and TRBJ1-4): GAGVSQSPSNKVTEKGKDVELRCDPISGHTALYWYRQSLGQGLEFLIYFQGNSAPDKSGLPSDRFSAERTGGSVSTLTIQRTQQEDSAVYLCASSLSGQLFFGSGTQLSVL.

This chain connects TRBV7-9 to TRBJ2-3; the D is unclear. V was trimmed by 3 bases and J by 3 bases, leaving 7 bases between them. CDR1 SEHNR and CDR2 FQNEAQ come from the germline V gene (reference sequence). CDR3 size: 13 residues. The CDR3 spells CASSFGTTDTQYF. In nucleotides, the CDR3 is TGTGCCAGCAGCTTCGGAACTACAGATACGCAGTATTTT.

The chain joins TRBV29-1 to TRBJ1-2; D unresolved. Per the germline V gene, CDR1 is SQVTM and CDR2 is ANQGSEA. The CDR3 is 11 residues long. V lost 4 bases, J lost 8 bases, and 11 bases lay in between. As DNA, the CDR3 is TGCAGCGTTGGGGGTTTCGGGGGCTACACCTTC. Its protein is CSVGGFGGYTF.

The chain is built from TRBV18 and TRBJ2-2, with D hard to call. Per the germline V gene, CDR1 is KGHSH and CDR2 is LQKENI. CDR3 size: 13 residues. V gave up 6 bases and J gave up 7 bases, with 12 bases separating them. The CDR3 here is CASSPADGGELFF. The CDR3 DNA follows: TGTGCCAGCTCTCCGGCTGACGGCGGGGAGCTGTTTTTT.

This clone was found a few times. The chain joins TRBV13 to TRBJ2-7; no definite D call. Germline lookup yields CDR1 PRHDT and CDR2 FYEKMQ (reference sequence). V lost 1 base to trimming and J lost 5 bases, with 3 bases between them. The CDR3 is 11 residues long. The CDR3 DNA follows: TGTGCCAGCAGCTTAGCCAACGAGCAGTACTTC. Protein product: CASSLANEQYF.

The chain links TRBV10-3 to TRBJ1-2; the D is unclear. Germline-derived CDR1 and CDR2 are ENHRY and SYGVKD. There are 13 residues in the CDR3. Trimming took 6 bases from V and 7 from J, leaving 15 bases between them. The CDR3 region has the DNA TGTGCCATCAGGGGCCCCGGGGTCACTGGCTACACCTTC. This codes for CAIRGPGVTGYTF.

In regard to this clone: The DNA is left out, because the CDR3 cannot be placed on it with certainty; the CDR3 is given as TCRdb lists it. The CDR3 loop reads CASSFGPGGLGETQYF. The chain combines TRBV7-2 with TRBJ2-5; TRBD1, the table's D call, was not compared with the DNA. From its first to its last residue, the CDR3 has 16 amino acids. Germline CDR1 is SGHTA and CDR2 is FQGNSA.

The CDR3 DNA sequence: TGTGCCAGCAGCCTCTGGACAGGGATGAATGAGCAGTTCTTC. Translating it yields CASSLWTGMNEQFF. The chain links TRBV7-9 to TRBJ2-1; TRBD1 matches 8 bases. Germline V CDR1 and CDR2: SEHNR, FQNEAQ (reference sequence). The length of the CDR3 is 14 residues. The V and J ends lost 5 bases and 7 bases, in that order; junction bases with no gene match: 7.

This sequence joins TRBV28 and TRBJ1-1; D is possibly TRBD1 (5 bases). Trimming pared 5 bases from V and 6 bases from J, leaving 7 bases between. The CDR3 is made up of 11 amino acids. Germline loops: CDR1 MDHEN, CDR2 SYDVKM. CDR3 DNA: TGTGCCAGCAGTCGGGGGGCTGAAGCTTTCTTT. It codes for CASSRGAEAFF.

The chain carries TRBV20-1 and TRBJ2-7, with a tentative D call TRBD2 (6 bases). Germline assignment: CDR1 DFQATT and CDR2 SNEGSKA (reference sequence). V lost 7 bases, J lost 4 bases, and 11 bases lay in between. The CDR3 totals 11 residues. For the CDR3, the DNA is TGCAGTGAAAGACGGGGGTACGAGCAGTACTTC. Translation: CSERRGYEQYF.

The chain's CDR3 is CAWRGPLGQGPRDGYTF. The CDR3 coding sequence is TGTGCCTGGAGGGGCCCCCTCGGACAGGGCCCCCGTGATGGCTACACCTTC. The genes are TRBV30 and TRBJ1-2, with 8 bases lining up with TRBD1. The trim removed 3 bases at V and 6 bases at J, leaving 18 bases unmatched. Germline V gene lookup returns CDR1 GTSNPN and CDR2 SVGIG (reference sequence). There are 17 residues in the CDR3.

This clone was found once. This chain connects TRBV19 to TRBJ2-7; TRBD1 matches 11 bases. The CDR3 runs to 14 residues. Germline V gives CDR1 LNHDA, CDR2 SQIVND (reference sequence). The trim removed 6 bases at V and 3 bases at J, leaving 4 bases unmatched. CDR3 loop: CASRPGQGDYEQYF. In DNA, the CDR3 is TGTGCCAGTAGGCCGGGACAGGGGGACTACGAGCAGTACTTC.

The rearrangement uses TRBV6-4 and TRBJ2-1; D is perhaps TRBD2 (5 bases). Germline V lookup: CDR1 MRHNA, CDR2 SNTAGT. Trimming took off 3 bases at V and 10 bases at J, with 13 bases between the two ends. The CDR3 is made up of 13 amino acids. CDR3 protein: CASSEGDGNEQFF. In nucleotides, the CDR3 is TGTGCCAGCAGTGAAGGAGACGGGAACGAGCAGTTCTTC.

The chain recombines TRBV28 with TRBJ2-7; 8 bases line up with TRBD1. After removal of 2 bases from V and 2 bases from J, the junction contained 5 bases not matched to a gene. The CDR3 consists of 15 residues. Germline V lookup: CDR1 MDHEN, CDR2 SYDVKM. As DNA, the CDR3 is TGTGCCAGCAGTTTAGGGGGACAGGTAACCTACGAGCAGTACTTC. Protein sequence: CASSLGGQVTYEQYF.

The V and J genes are TRBV18 and TRBJ2-7; 8 nucleotides agree with TRBD1. Trimming took 3 bases from V and 4 from J; bases not matched to a gene: 11. CDR1 KGHSH and CDR2 LQKENI come from the germline V gene. The CDR3 has 16 residues. The CDR3 region is CASSPPLGQGAYEQYF. The CDR3 DNA reads as TGTGCCAGCTCACCCCCCCTGGGGCAGGGGGCGTACGAGCAGTACTTC.

The genes are TRBV27 and TRBJ2-5, with D tentatively TRBD1 (5 bases). The CDR3 spans 13 residues. Trimming shortened V by 2 bases and J by 6 bases, and 10 bases separated the two germline ends. Germline CDR1 reads MNHEY; CDR2 reads SMNVEV (reference sequence). The CDR3 is CASSLVQGQTQYF. The CDR3 bases are TGTGCCAGCAGTTTAGTGCAGGGCCAGACCCAGTACTTC.

This chain uses TRBV7-9 with TRBJ2-7; D might be TRBD2 (6 bases). V gave up 5 bases and J gave up 1 base, with 18 bases separating them. The CDR3 consists of 16 residues. Germline-derived CDR1 and CDR2 are SEHNR and FQNEAQ (reference sequence). In DNA form, the CDR3 reads TGTGCCAGCAGCCCCCCGGTGGGACTCAGGTCCTACGAGCAGTACTTC. Encoded protein: CASSPPVGLRSYEQYF.

The V call is TRBV7-3, the J call TRBJ1-6, with TRBD1 as a possible D gene (6 bases). Trimming removed 5 bases at V and 6 bases at J, with 11 bases between. Germline V lookup: CDR1 SGHTA, CDR2 FQGTGA. This CDR3 comprises 14 residues. The CDR3 is CASSPTGSNSPLHF. DNA of the CDR3: TGTGCCAGCAGCCCAACAGGGAGTAATTCACCCCTCCACTTT.

This sequence joins TRBV14 and TRBJ2-5; no clear D. The CDR3 has 13 amino acids. The V end lost 2 bases, the J end lost 8 bases, and 12 bases lay between the germline ends. Germline CDR1 is SGHDN and CDR2 is FVKESK. The CDR3: CASSQPATTTQYF. The CDR3, as DNA: TGTGCCAGCAGCCAACCCGCAACAACCACCCAGTACTTC.

The CDR3 sequence: CTSIRRPGRANIQYF. CDR3 nucleotides: TGCACCAGCATCCGGCGACCGGGACGGGCAAACATTCAGTACTTC. The V and J genes are TRBV1 and TRBJ2-4. TRBV1 is marked as a pseudogene. CDR3 length: 15 residues.

The gene calls are TRBV5-1 and TRBJ2-1; TRBD2 matches 11 bases. Germline CDR1 SGHRS, CDR2 YFSETQ. V shed 1 base and J 6 bases; nucleotides not matched to a gene: 3. This CDR3 contains 15 residues. DNA of the CDR3: TGCGCCAGCAGCTTGAGTACTAGCGGGGGCAATGAGCAGTTCTTC. Its translation: CASSLSTSGGNEQFF.